The 18 T cell receptor beta chains given below trace back to one sample, sequenced in a study of shared clonotypes between healthy human individuals (dated by TCRdb to 2020 to 2021). To prepare the library, the immunoSEQ multiplex PCR assay was applied. The clones in this table, taken by TCRdb from immuneACCESS, are in-frame only. Not every clone is retained; where verified, under half of the shortfall comes from an unresolved V gene, and the cause of the rest is unknown. For this sample there are approximately 2.4 million clones; more than 90% appear just once. About 0.13% of the sample is held by the ten biggest clonotypes. Sample: naive CD4+ T cells sorted from blood. What the cell subset or site label conveys for this sample: CD45RA+ positively selected. These receptors were collected from a man aged 18-30 years in good health.

The chain has TRBV11-2 and TRBJ2-7, with 9 bases fitting TRBD1. The CDR3 is 18 residues long. V lost 1 base to trimming and J lost 7 bases; unmatched junction nucleotides: 17. The germline gives CDR1 SGHAT, CDR2 FQNNGV. The CDR3: CASSLGAPGTGRFTEQYF. The CDR3 DNA is TGTGCCAGCAGCTTAGGAGCGCCGGGGACAGGGCGTTTCACGGAGCAGTACTTC.

Points on this clone: The same CDR3 can be traced to other DNA sequences in this sample. V is TRBV7-9 and J is TRBJ1-3, with a weak D call TRBD1 (6 bases). V was cut by 4 bases and J by 4 bases, with 11 bases left in between. The CDR3 runs to 14 residues. CDR1 is SEHNR and CDR2 is FQNEAQ in the germline V gene (reference sequence). The CDR3 nucleotides are TGTGCCAGCAGCTCCACAGGGTCCGGAAACACCATATATTTT. Amino acids: CASSSTGSGNTIYF.

The chain combines TRBV5-6 with TRBJ1-2; TRBD1 is a possible D gene (6 bases). The germline V and J ends were trimmed by 0 bases and 4 bases, with 10 bases remaining between them. This CDR3 comprises 14 residues. The germline V gene has CDR1 SGHDT and CDR2 YYEEEE. The CDR3 DNA sequence: TGTGCCAGCAGCTTGGAGTACAGGGCCTATGGCTACACCTTC. Its translation: CASSLEYRAYGYTF.

The CDR3 spells CSVVGTGRGYTF. In DNA form, the CDR3 reads TGCAGCGTCGTAGGGACAGGGCGAGGCTACACCTTC. This chain connects TRBV29-1 to TRBJ1-2; TRBD1 agrees at 9 bases. The CDR3 length is 12 residues. Germline values: CDR1 SQVTM, CDR2 ANQGSEA. V trimming: 6 bases; J trimming: 8 bases; junction bases outside the gene matches: 7.

This sequence joins TRBV6-1 and TRBJ2-2; D gene ambiguous. Germline CDR1 and CDR2: MNHNS and SASEGT. Trimming cost V 4 bases and J 1 base, with 13 bases left between them. The CDR3 has 16 amino acids. CDR3 in amino acids: CASSGGNPLNTGELFF. CDR3 sequence (DNA): TGTGCCAGCAGTGGTGGGAACCCATTGAACACCGGGGAGCTGTTTTTT.

The genes are TRBV11-2 and TRBJ2-5; 11 bases align to TRBD2. V lost 5 bases to trimming and J lost 1 base; unmatched junction nucleotides: 3. CDR1 is SGHAT, CDR2 FQNNGV, per germline. The CDR3 length is 15 residues. This chain's CDR3 is CASSRLAGFQETQYF. The CDR3 coding sequence is TGTGCCAGCAGCCGACTAGCGGGGTTCCAAGAGACCCAGTACTTC.

J is TRBJ2-2 and V is TRBV4-1; D not resolved. Germline V CDR1 and CDR2: MGHRA, YSYEKL. Trimming took 5 bases from V and 5 from J, leaving 9 bases between them. This CDR3 has 13 amino acids. CDR3 in DNA: TGCGCCAGCAGCGAAACAAGGACCGGGGAGCTGTTTTTT. Protein: CASSETRTGELFF.

Comments on this clone: Germline and junction disagree at one end, which may indicate a read error. The chain employs TRBV5-3 and TRBJ1-4, with unresolved D. TRBV5-3 has ORF status, its function being uncertain. The CDR3 is 10 amino acids. CDR3 DNA sequence: TGTGCCAGAAGGATGGGCCTTCTCCCTTTT. It translates to CARRMGLLPF.

The chain has TRBV7-9 and TRBJ1-2, with D perhaps TRBD1 (5 bases). Looked up from germline, CDR1 is SEHNR and CDR2 is FQNEAQ (reference sequence). The CDR3 totals 15 residues. Trimming cost V 5 bases and J 3 bases, with 16 bases left between them. The CDR3 DNA follows: TGTGCCAGCAGCCAGGCCCCGCAGGGATACTATGGCTACACCTTC. This codes for CASSQAPQGYYGYTF.

V is TRBV5-6 and J is TRBJ2-1, with TRBD2 as a possible D gene (6 bases). The CDR3 consists of 17 residues. Trimming stripped 4 bases from V and 3 bases from J, with 20 bases between. CDR1 is SGHDT, CDR2 YYEEEE, per germline. CDR3 sequence (DNA): TGTGCCAGCAGCAAAGATCGGGGCGGGACCTACTACAATGAGCAGTTCTTC. Amino acids: CASSKDRGGTYYNEQFF.

As to this clone: Other nucleotide sequences from this sample produce the same CDR3. V gene TRBV4-1 combines with J gene TRBJ1-2; no clear D. V gave up 0 bases and J gave up 8 bases, with 10 bases separating them. This CDR3 comprises 13 residues. Germline V CDR1 and CDR2: MGHRA, YSYEKL. The CDR3 coding sequence is TGCGCCAGCAGCCAAGATCTGACGCGGGGCTACACCTTC. This encodes CASSQDLTRGYTF.

The chain links TRBV6-6 to TRBJ1-4, with 8 bases lining up with TRBD1. Germline CDR1 and CDR2: MNHNY and SVGAGI (reference sequence). There are 14 residues in the CDR3. Losses at the gene ends were 5 bases for V and 8 bases for J; bases not matched to a gene: 7. CDR3 protein: CASSPQGVGEKLFF. CDR3 bases: TGTGCCAGCAGTCCACAGGGGGTCGGAGAAAAACTGTTTTTT.

The CDR3 protein is CASQTESAGNTIYF. The DNA for the CDR3 is TGTGCCAGTCAGACAGAGAGCGCAGGAAACACCATATATTTT. V is TRBV7-2 and J is TRBJ1-3; the D gene is possibly TRBD1 (5 bases). Germline V lookup: CDR1 SGHTA, CDR2 FQGNSA. Trimming cost V 9 bases and J 4 bases, with 16 bases left between them. This CDR3 comprises 14 residues.

This chain links TRBV28 with TRBJ2-7; 11 bases are shared with TRBD1. With V trimmed by 7 bases and J by 2 bases, 4 bases remained unmatched. This CDR3 region has 14 residues. The germline V gene has CDR1 MDHEN and CDR2 SYDVKM. The CDR3 coding sequence is TGTGCCAGCACGCCGGGACAGGGGGCCTACGAGCAGTACTTC. It codes for CASTPGQGAYEQYF.

The chain couples TRBV29-1 to TRBJ2-1; TRBD1 matches at 9 bases. The CDR3 is 15 residues long. V was pared by 7 bases and J by 7 bases, with 14 bases of the junction left unmatched. Germline V CDR1 and CDR2: SQVTM, ANQGSEA. The CDR3 here is CSGAVGQGLRNEQFF. The CDR3 nucleotides read TGCAGCGGCGCGGTGGGACAGGGCTTAAGGAATGAGCAGTTCTTC.

The V gene is TRBV6-9, the J gene TRBJ1-3, with unresolved D. This CDR3 is built from 15 residues. With 7 bases removed from V and 3 bases from J, the gap between germline ends came to 16 bases. Germline lookup yields CDR1 MNHGY and CDR2 SVAAGI. The CDR3 sequence is CASTSSFRDGNTIYF. The CDR3, as DNA: TGTGCCAGCACCTCGAGTTTCCGGGATGGAAACACCATATATTTT.

The sample holds a few counts of this clone. The chain has TRBV11-1 and TRBJ2-2, with D unclear. This CDR3 spans 14 amino acids. The germline V and J ends were trimmed by 5 bases and 5 bases, with 12 bases remaining between them. The germline V gene has CDR1 SGHAT and CDR2 FQDESV (reference sequence). The CDR3 DNA is TGTGCCAGCAGCCGAGGTTCTGGAACCGGGGAGCTGTTTTTT. Protein product: CASSRGSGTGELFF.

The chain uses TRBV15 and TRBJ1-4; 9 nucleotides match TRBD1. Trimming cost V 0 bases and J 8 bases; bases outside gene matches: 7. CDR3 length: 16 amino acids. The germline gives CDR1 LNHNV, CDR2 YYDKDF (reference sequence). In DNA form, the CDR3 reads TGTGCCACCAGCAGAGAACGGACAGGGGCCTGGGAAAAACTGTTTTTT. Translated, it gives CATSRERTGAWEKLFF.